This T cell receptor beta chain was profiled in a study of a mutant IDH1 vaccine in newly diagnosed glioma. Study overall: Patients began vaccination 4-6 weeks after radiotherapy alone, or with temozolomide cycles.

Described time point: week 5, during vaccination. Topical imiquimod was applied with each vaccine dose, which held 300 ug of mutant IDH1 20-mer peptide. In the case of this clone: The antigen is unknown.

The CDR3 is 18 residues long. Germline-derived CDR1 and CDR2 are SGHRS and YFSETQ. The V segment lost 3 bases and the J segment 7 bases; nucleotides outside the gene matches: 11. The data were produced by immunoSEQ multiplex PCR, yet TCRdb's version contains in-frame clones alone and is incomplete. The sample lists 30,000 to 40,000 clones; about 80% were seen once. This clonotype originated in a man aged 25-40 years with glioma. The chain recombines TRBV5-1 with TRBJ2-2, with 14 bases aligning to TRBD2. The source was PBMCs, collected from a glioma patient whose treatment included an IDH1 peptide vaccine. For the CDR3, the DNA is TGCGCCAGCAGCTCATCAGGACTAGCGGGAGGATGGAGCGGGGAGCTGTTTTTT. This encodes CASSSSGLAGGWSGELFF.